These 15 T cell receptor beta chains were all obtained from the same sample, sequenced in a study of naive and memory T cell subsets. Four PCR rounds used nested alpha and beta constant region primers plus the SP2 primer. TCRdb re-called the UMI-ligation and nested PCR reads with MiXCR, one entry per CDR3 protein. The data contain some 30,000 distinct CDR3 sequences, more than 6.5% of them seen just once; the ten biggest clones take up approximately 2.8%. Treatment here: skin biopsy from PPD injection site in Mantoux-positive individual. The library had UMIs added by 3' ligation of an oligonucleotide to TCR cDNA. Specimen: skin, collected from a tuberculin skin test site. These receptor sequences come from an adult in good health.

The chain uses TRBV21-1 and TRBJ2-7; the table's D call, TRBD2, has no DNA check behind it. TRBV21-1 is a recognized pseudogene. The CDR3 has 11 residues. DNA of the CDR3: TGTGCCAGCGTACGGAGGAACGAGCAGTACTTC. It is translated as CASVRRNEQYF.

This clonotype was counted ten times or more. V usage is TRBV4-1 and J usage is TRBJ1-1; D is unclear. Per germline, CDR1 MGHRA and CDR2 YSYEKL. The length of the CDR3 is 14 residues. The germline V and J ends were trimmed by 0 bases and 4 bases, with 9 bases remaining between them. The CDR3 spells CASSQDEGPTEAFF. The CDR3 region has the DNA TGCGCCAGCAGCCAAGATGAGGGCCCCACTGAAGCTTTCTTT.

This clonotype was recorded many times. The CDR3 region is CASSQERTGGFRGNTIYF. In DNA, the CDR3 is TGTGCCAGCAGCCAAGAGAGGACAGGGGGTTTCCGTGGAAACACCATATATTTT. The rearrangement uses TRBV3-1 and TRBJ1-3, with 10 nucleotides matching TRBD1. CDR1 LGHDT and CDR2 YNNKEL come from the germline V gene (reference sequence). The V gene end was trimmed by 0 bases and the J gene end by 3 bases; junction bases not matched to a gene: 8. The CDR3 is 18 residues long.

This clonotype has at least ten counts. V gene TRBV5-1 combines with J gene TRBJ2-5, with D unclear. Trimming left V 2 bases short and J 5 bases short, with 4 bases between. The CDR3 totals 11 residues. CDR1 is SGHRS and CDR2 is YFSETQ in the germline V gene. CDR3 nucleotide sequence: TGCGCCAGCAGCTTTAGGGAGACCCAGTACTTC. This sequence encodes CASSFRETQYF.

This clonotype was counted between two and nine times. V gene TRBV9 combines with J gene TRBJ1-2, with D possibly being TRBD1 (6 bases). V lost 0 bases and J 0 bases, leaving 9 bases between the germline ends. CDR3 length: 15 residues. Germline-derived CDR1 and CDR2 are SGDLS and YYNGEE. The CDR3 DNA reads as TGTGCCAGCAGCGTAGGGGCAGGGGCTAACTATGGCTACACCTTC. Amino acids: CASSVGAGANYGYTF.

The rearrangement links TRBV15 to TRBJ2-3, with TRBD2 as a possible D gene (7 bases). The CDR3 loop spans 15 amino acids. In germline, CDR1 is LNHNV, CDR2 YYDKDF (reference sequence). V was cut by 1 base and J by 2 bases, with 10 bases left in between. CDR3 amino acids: CATSRGGGHTDTQYF. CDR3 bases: TGTGCCACCAGCAGAGGGGGGGGGCACACAGATACGCAGTATTTT. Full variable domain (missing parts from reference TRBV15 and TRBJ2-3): DAMVIQNPRYQVTQFGKPVTLSCSQTLNHNVMYWYQQKSSQAPKLLFHYYDKDFNNEADTPDNFQSRRPNTSFCFLDIRSPGLGDTAMYLCATSRGGGHTDTQYFGPGTRLTVL.

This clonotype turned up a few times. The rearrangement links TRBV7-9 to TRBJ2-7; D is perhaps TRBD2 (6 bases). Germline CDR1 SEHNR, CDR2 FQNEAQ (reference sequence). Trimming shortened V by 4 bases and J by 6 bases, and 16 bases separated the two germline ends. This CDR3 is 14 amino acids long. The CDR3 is CASSWGLIPVEQYF. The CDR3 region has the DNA TGTGCCAGCAGCTGGGGACTGATTCCTGTCGAGCAGTACTTC.

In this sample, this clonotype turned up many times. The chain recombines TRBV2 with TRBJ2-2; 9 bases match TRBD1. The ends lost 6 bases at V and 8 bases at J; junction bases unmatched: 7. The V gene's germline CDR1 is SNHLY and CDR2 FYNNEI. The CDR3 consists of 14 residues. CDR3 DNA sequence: TGTGCCAGCAGGGACAGGGGCTCGGCAGGGGAGCTGTTTTTT. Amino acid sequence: CASRDRGSAGELFF.

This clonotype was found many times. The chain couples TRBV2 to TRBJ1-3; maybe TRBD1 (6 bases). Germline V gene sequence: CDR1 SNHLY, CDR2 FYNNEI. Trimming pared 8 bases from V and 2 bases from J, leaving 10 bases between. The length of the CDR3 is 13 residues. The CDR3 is CASQGIAGNTIYF. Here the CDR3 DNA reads TGTGCCAGCCAGGGGATTGCTGGAAACACCATATATTTT.

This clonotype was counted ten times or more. The CDR3 loop reads CASSLAGADYGYTF. CDR3 DNA: TGTGCCAGCAGCTTAGCCGGGGCCGACTATGGCTACACCTTC. The chain carries TRBV7-2 and TRBJ1-2; D is possibly TRBD1 (5 bases). Germline loops: CDR1 SGHTA, CDR2 FQGNSA. CDR3 length equals 14 residues. Trimming removed 0 bases from V and 3 bases from J, with 8 bases in between.

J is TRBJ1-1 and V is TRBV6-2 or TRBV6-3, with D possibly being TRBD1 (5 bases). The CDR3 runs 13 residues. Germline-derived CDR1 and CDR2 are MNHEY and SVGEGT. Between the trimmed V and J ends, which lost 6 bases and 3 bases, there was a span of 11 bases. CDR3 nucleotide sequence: TGTGCCAGCAGGAAGCAGGGATACACTGAAGCTTTCTTT. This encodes CASRKQGYTEAFF.

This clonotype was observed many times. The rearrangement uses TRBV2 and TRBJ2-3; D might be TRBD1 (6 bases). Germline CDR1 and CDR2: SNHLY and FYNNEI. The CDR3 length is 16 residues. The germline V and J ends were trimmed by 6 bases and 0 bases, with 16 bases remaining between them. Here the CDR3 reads CASSRQASPSTDTQYF. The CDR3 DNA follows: TGTGCCAGCAGCAGACAGGCCAGCCCCAGCACAGATACGCAGTATTTT.

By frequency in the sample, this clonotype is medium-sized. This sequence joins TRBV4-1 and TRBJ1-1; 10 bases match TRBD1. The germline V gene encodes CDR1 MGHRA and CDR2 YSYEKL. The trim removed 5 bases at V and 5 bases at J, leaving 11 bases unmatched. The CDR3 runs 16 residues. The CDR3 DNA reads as TGCGCCAGCAGCACACCCGGGACAGGGGATGGGACTGAAGCTTTCTTT. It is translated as CASSTPGTGDGTEAFF.

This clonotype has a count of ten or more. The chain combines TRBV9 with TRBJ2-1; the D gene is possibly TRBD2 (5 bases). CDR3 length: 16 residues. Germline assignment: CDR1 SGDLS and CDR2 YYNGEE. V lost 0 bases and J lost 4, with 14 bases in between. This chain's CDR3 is CASSVESLVAYNEQFF. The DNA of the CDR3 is TGTGCCAGCAGCGTAGAATCACTAGTAGCGTACAATGAGCAGTTCTTC.

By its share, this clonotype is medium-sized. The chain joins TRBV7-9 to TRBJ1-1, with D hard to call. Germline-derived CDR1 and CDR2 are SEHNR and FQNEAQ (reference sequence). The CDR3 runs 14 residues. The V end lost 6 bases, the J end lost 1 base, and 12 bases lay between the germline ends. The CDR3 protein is CASRAIETNTEAFF. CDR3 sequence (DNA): TGTGCCAGCAGAGCCATAGAGACGAACACTGAAGCTTTCTTT.